The sequence of this T cell receptor beta chain was determined in a study of blood T cell repertoires in COVID-19. Overall study context: Acute-phase and convalescent COVID-19 samples originated in the United States, Italy and Spain.

As processed by the authors: Nucleated cell number was recorded as an estimate derived from reference gene primer amplification. The method was immunoSEQ multiplex PCR; TCRdb's version includes in-frame clones alone and lacks a portion of them. The V and J calls and clone size come from that table; D and trimming were worked out from the DNA. The sample has under 300,000 clones, 85% to 90% seen once. The germline CDR1 and CDR2 sequences are MDHEN and SYDVKM. Unmatched junction bases numbered 10, after V lost 4 bases and J lost 4 bases. The CDR3 runs to 16 residues. V gene TRBV28 combines with J gene TRBJ1-2, with 9 bases that match TRBD1. Sequencing used peripheral blood. The receptor was isolated from a man aged 60 to 69 with acute or convalescent COVID-19. CDR3 sequence: CASSSPGQGDGYGYTF. The CDR3 nucleotides read TGTGCCAGCAGTTCCCCGGGACAGGGCGACGGCTATGGCTACACCTTC.